This entry concerns a single T cell receptor beta chain. Antigen unknown. This sample was included in a study of cytomegalovirus exposure and HLA in healthy donors. General observations from the study: It was 150 to 200 TCR beta chains that were listed as cytomegalovirus-associated.

The germline CDR1 and CDR2 sequences are MNHNS and SASEGT. Trimming shortened V by 6 bases and J by 2 bases, and 12 bases separated the two germline ends. The CDR3 is 14 residues long. Assay: immunoSEQ multiplex PCR; the TCRdb copy retains only in-frame clones and omits some. The sample yields more than 250,000 clones, 90% seen once. The V call is TRBV6-1, the J call TRBJ2-3; D is unclear. Material for sequencing was PBMCs. This receptor was identified in a woman aged 25-40 years in good health and CMV-seronegative. The CDR3 reads CASRPLGSTDTQYF. DNA of the CDR3: TGTGCCAGCAGACCTCTGGGATCCACAGATACGCAGTATTTT.